The present entry profiles one TCR beta chain with its context. Antigen unknown. The sample comes from a study of cytomegalovirus exposure and HLA in healthy donors. Study results and caveats: Common viral pathogens seemed, in a later analysis, to connect with several of the most significant clusters.

PCR employed 60 Vbeta and 13 Jbeta primers. Produced via immunoSEQ multiplex PCR; TCRdb's table is partial and in-frame only. The table shows fewer than 150,000 clones, with 76% occurring only once. The CDR3 covers 16 residues. V gave up 3 bases and J gave up 0 bases, with 14 bases separating them. The germline V gene encodes CDR1 MDHEN and CDR2 SYDVKM. The source of this sequence is a man aged 35 to 55 in good health and CMV-seronegative. The specimen sequenced was PBMCs. The V call is TRBV28, the J call TRBJ1-1; unclear D gene. The CDR3 DNA is TGTGCCAGCAGTTTTTCCAGCCGGGTCCTGAACACTGAAGCTTTCTTT. This encodes CASSFSSRVLNTEAFF.